This T cell receptor beta chain comes out of a study of blood T cell repertoires in COVID-19. About the research overall: Sources were T cells, B-cell-depleted T cells, or PBMCs; the material itself was cDNA or gDNA.

V lost 3 bases, J lost 5 bases, and 7 bases lay in between. The CDR3 has 12 residues. Germline V CDR1 and CDR2: SEHNR, FQNEAQ (reference sequence). Produced via immunoSEQ multiplex PCR; TCRdb's table is partial and in-frame only. This sample has approximately 300,000 clones, with approximately 90% found just once. The chain couples TRBV7-9 to TRBJ1-2, with D uncertain. The source material was peripheral blood. The receptor was isolated from a woman aged 25-40 years with COVID-19, enrolled during active disease. CDR3 nucleotides: TGTGCCAGCAGCTTCTCAGATTATGGCTACACCTTC. It is translated as CASSFSDYGYTF.